This TCR beta chain was captured by sequencing in a study of T cell repertoires in cytomegalovirus infection. Study details: Used in the study were CMV epitopes, some recently identified and HLA-C-restricted, others well-studied and HLA-B-restricted. Evidence of both CMV infection and a matching HLA type came from public TCR beta signatures.

TCRdb ran MiXCR on the reads and lists one entry per CDR3 protein. This repertoire shows about 830,000 distinct CDR3 sequences, 32% found once; its top ten account for roughly 12%. After removal of 4 bases from V and 4 bases from J, the junction contained 7 bases not matched to a gene. This CDR3 is built from 15 residues. Notes on this clonotype: Its antigen is unknown.

The V gene is TRBV12-3 or TRBV12-4, the J gene TRBJ1-2; 9 nucleotides agree with TRBD1. This specimen consisted of cultured CD8+ T cells from PBMCs, obtained from culture after CMV antigen stimulation. The clonotype comes from a human donor in good health (CMV status not recorded). Some clones in this sample may be carry-over from other donors' samples. The CDR3 coding sequence is TGTGCCAGCAGTTCCGGGACAGGGAAGGGCTATGGCTACACCTTC. This gives the protein CASSSGTGKGYGYTF.